Sequencing of this T cell receptor beta chain was carried out in a study of blood T cell repertoires in COVID-19. Study details: Spain, Italy and the United States supplied samples that represented acute and convalescent COVID-19.

In its sample, this clone was seen many times. In the original workflow: Amplified reference gene primers provided the basis for estimating nucleated cell counts. The table came from immunoSEQ multiplex PCR; TCRdb's copy has only in-frame clones and leaves some out. From that table come the V and J calls and clone size; the DNA was used to work out D and trimming. The sample lists about 160,000 clones, almost 85% occurring once. Trimming pared 0 bases from V and 3 bases from J, leaving 8 bases between. The germline V gene has CDR1 MNHEY and CDR2 SVGAGI. The CDR3 consists of 14 residues. V gene TRBV6-5 combines with J gene TRBJ2-5; possibly TRBD1 for D (5 bases). The sample comprised peripheral blood. The sequence came from a man between 18 and 35 years old with active or convalescent COVID-19. The CDR3: CASSYSSREETQYF. CDR3 DNA sequence: TGTGCCAGCAGTTACTCGAGCAGGGAAGAGACCCAGTACTTC.